The 21 T cell receptor beta chains below all came from one sample that was sequenced in a study of T cell responses to AZD1222 COVID-19 vaccine. Clones were sequenced by immunoSEQ multiplex PCR, and TCRdb holds only the in-frame ones, with some missing. The repertoire has 120,000 to 150,000 clones, around nine tenths of them found once; the top ten carry 5.2%. This specimen consisted of peripheral blood, obtained on day 0 of AZD1222 vaccination. Every receptor here comes from an adult in good health.

V and J are TRBV9 and TRBJ1-1; D is unclear. CDR1 SGDLS and CDR2 YYNGEE come from the germline V gene. V dropped 2 bases and J dropped 1 base, with 9 bases sitting between them. This CDR3 spans 14 amino acids. DNA of the CDR3: TGTGCCAGCAGCGTGGCCCCGGAGAACACTGAAGCTTTCTTT. Encoded protein: CASSVAPENTEAFF. Filled out from reference TRBV9 and TRBJ1-1, the complete variable domain reads DSGVTQTPKHLITATGQRVTLRCSPRSGDLSVYWYQQSLDQGLQFLIQYYNGEERAKGNILERFSAQQFPDLHSELNLSSLELGDSALYFCASSVAPENTEAFFGQGTRLTVV.

The chain links TRBV27 to TRBJ1-6, with no clear D. Trimming took off 5 bases at V and 0 bases at J, with 5 bases between the two ends. This CDR3 is 14 amino acids long. The germline gives CDR1 MNHEY, CDR2 SMNVEV (reference sequence). The CDR3 sequence is CASSISSYNSPLHF. The CDR3 DNA follows: TGTGCCAGCAGTATAAGCTCCTATAATTCACCCCTCCACTTT.

CDR3 DNA: TGTGCCAGCAGTTTGGGGGTTTGGACCGGGGAGCTGTTTTTT. Amino acids: CASSLGVWTGELFF. This chain joins TRBV28 and TRBJ2-2, with D perhaps being TRBD1 or TRBD2 (5 bases each). There are 14 residues in the CDR3. Trimming pared 3 bases from V and 5 bases from J, leaving 10 bases between. CDR1 is MDHEN, CDR2 SYDVKM, per germline.

Concerning this clone itself: One end of the junction varies from germline; a read error may be responsible. CDR3 sequence: CASSSLFGQGGTGELFF. The DNA of the CDR3 is TGTGCTAGCAGCTCTCTATTCGGACAGGGCGGCACCGGGGAGCTGTTTTTT. This chain uses TRBV7-7 with TRBJ2-2, with 8 bases matching TRBD1. The V gene's germline CDR1 is SSHAT and CDR2 FNYEAQ (reference sequence). The CDR3 consists of 17 residues.

The chain combines TRBV6-4 with TRBJ1-5; 7 bases are shared with TRBD1. The CDR3 spans 15 residues. The germline gives CDR1 MRHNA, CDR2 SNTAGT. Trimming cost V 0 bases and J 5 bases; bases outside gene matches: 4. In nucleotides, the CDR3 is TGTGCCAGCAGTGACTCGACAGGGTTATATCAGCCCCAGCATTTT. Protein: CASSDSTGLYQPQHF.

V usage is TRBV13 and J usage is TRBJ2-6; TRBD1 matches at 9 bases. This CDR3 has 17 residues. V lost 3 bases and J lost 2; bases outside the gene matches: 5. Germline CDR1 PRHDT, CDR2 FYEKMQ (reference sequence). The CDR3 region has the DNA TGTGCCAGCAGCTTCCGACAGGGGGGAACTGGGGCCAACGTCCTGACTTTC. Its translation: CASSFRQGGTGANVLTF.

This chain joins TRBV4-1 and TRBJ2-1, with 15 nucleotides matching TRBD2. The germline V gene encodes CDR1 MGHRA and CDR2 YSYEKL. The CDR3 sequence is 16 residues long. The junction had 11 bases not matched to a gene; V was cut back by 8 bases and J by 9 bases. The CDR3 DNA sequence: TGCGCCAGCCGCCCCGAGAGGACTAGCGGGAGGGGTGAGCAGTTCTTC. Its translation: CASRPERTSGRGEQFF.

This chain uses TRBV6-5 with TRBJ1-1; D unresolved. The CDR3 contains 14 residues. Trimming took off 6 bases at V and 1 base at J, with 12 bases between the two ends. Germline V gene data show CDR1 as MNHEY and CDR2 as SVGAGI. The CDR3 DNA is TGTGCCAGCAGGTCCGGGCTCACGAACACTGAAGCTTTCTTT. Translated, it gives CASRSGLTNTEAFF.

The chain uses TRBV7-2 and TRBJ1-2, with D uncertain. The germline gives CDR1 SGHTA, CDR2 FQGNSA. Trimming shortened V by 2 bases and J by 6 bases, and 10 bases separated the two germline ends. CDR3 size: 13 residues. The CDR3 DNA follows: TGTGCCAGCAGCTTAAATAAGGGAGATGGCTACACCTTC. Amino acids: CASSLNKGDGYTF.

The V call is TRBV15, the J call TRBJ1-2; D perhaps matches TRBD1 (5 bases). V was cut by 1 base and J by 2 bases, with 8 bases left in between. The CDR3 covers 14 residues. Germline assignment: CDR1 LNHNV and CDR2 YYDKDF (reference sequence). The CDR3 spells CATSRGPGNYGYTF. The CDR3 bases are TGTGCCACCAGCAGAGGCCCAGGGAACTATGGCTACACCTTC.

This clone was counted a single time. This chain joins TRBV28 and TRBJ1-4, with no clear D. Per the germline V gene, CDR1 is MDHEN and CDR2 is SYDVKM. Trimming left V 8 bases short and J 0 bases short, with 10 bases between. This CDR3 comprises 14 residues. CDR3 in DNA: TGTGCCAGCGGCCCGGGTGCAACTAATGAAAAACTGTTTTTT. This translates into CASGPGATNEKLFF.

The chain carries TRBV6-5 and TRBJ2-7; 7 bases match TRBD1. V was clipped by 6 bases and J by 2 bases; unmatched bases: 4. From germline, CDR1 is MNHEY and CDR2 SVGAGI. This CDR3 has 13 residues. The CDR3: CASRWTGTYEQYF. The CDR3 coding sequence is TGTGCCAGCAGGTGGACAGGAACCTACGAGCAGTACTTC.

The chain is built from TRBV7-9 and TRBJ1-4; maybe TRBD1 (5 bases). Trimming took 2 bases from V and 4 from J, leaving 11 bases between them. The CDR3 is 15 residues long. Looked up from germline, CDR1 is SEHNR and CDR2 is FQNEAQ (reference sequence). CDR3 loop: CASSLKAGLNEKLFF. CDR3 coding DNA: TGTGCCAGCAGCTTAAAGGCGGGACTTAATGAAAAACTGTTTTTT. Combining the CDR3 with reference TRBV7-9 and TRBJ1-4 gives the whole variable domain DTGVSQNPRHKITKRGQNVTFRCDPISEHNRLYWYRQTLGQGPEFLTYFQNEAQLEKSRLLSDRFSAERPKGSFSTLEIQRTEQGDSAMYLCASSLKAGLNEKLFFGSGTQLSVL.

The CDR3 region has the DNA TGCAGTGCTAGAGATGGGCAGCCCCAGCATTTT. Amino acids: CSARDGQPQHF. V and J are TRBV20-1 and TRBJ1-5; no definite D call. This CDR3 is built from 11 residues. Looked up from germline, CDR1 is DFQATT and CDR2 is SNEGSKA (reference sequence). V lost 0 bases and J lost 7, with 4 bases in between.

The rearrangement uses TRBV7-2 and TRBJ1-5; D is unresolved. The CDR3 consists of 16 residues. Trimming stripped 2 bases from V and 0 bases from J, with 11 bases between. Germline CDR1 SGHTA, CDR2 FQGNSA. The CDR3 protein is CASSLFITTSNQPQHF. The CDR3, as DNA: TGTGCCAGCAGCTTATTTATCACCACTAGCAATCAGCCCCAGCATTTT.

The V and J genes are TRBV5-4 and TRBJ2-1, with TRBD2 matching 10 bases. Per germline, CDR1 SGHNT and CDR2 YYREEE (reference sequence). CDR3 length: 18 amino acids. V gave up 0 bases and J gave up 1 base; unmatched junction bases: 7. Here the CDR3 DNA reads TGTGCCAGCAGCTTGGGTAGCGGGGGGCTAAAATCCTACAATGAGCAGTTCTTC. It specifies CASSLGSGGLKSYNEQFF. Full variable domain (missing parts from reference TRBV5-4 and TRBJ2-1): ETGVTQSPTHLIKTRGQQVTLRCSSQSGHNTVSWYQQALGQGPQFIFQYYREEENGRGNFPPRFSGLQFPNYSSELNVNALELDDSALYLCASSLGSGGLKSYNEQFFGPGTRLTVL.

The genes are TRBV6-2 or TRBV6-3 and TRBJ1-1; 7 bases are shared with TRBD1. Germline V gene sequence: CDR1 MNHEY, CDR2 SVGEGT. V dropped 3 bases and J dropped 0; count of bases not matched to a gene: 1. The CDR3 has 14 amino acids. CDR3 coding DNA: TGTGCCAGCAGTTATAGGGGGCTGAACACTGAAGCTTTCTTT. It yields the protein CASSYRGLNTEAFF.

This clone was counted a single time. V gene TRBV2 combines with J gene TRBJ1-6; D is unresolved. Germline V CDR1 and CDR2: SNHLY, FYNNEI. The V and J ends lost 7 bases and 6 bases respectively, with 16 bases between them. The CDR3 is made up of 15 amino acids. Here the CDR3 reads CASTGPQSSNSPLHF. CDR3 nucleotides: TGTGCCAGCACGGGCCCACAAAGTAGTAATTCACCCCTCCACTTT.

This sequence joins TRBV7-9 and TRBJ2-7; possible D gene TRBD2, 5 bases. This CDR3 is 13 amino acids long. CDR1 SEHNR and CDR2 FQNEAQ come from the germline V gene (reference sequence). The germline V and J ends were trimmed by 5 bases and 3 bases, with 11 bases remaining between them. Here the CDR3 reads CASSPPSGYEQYF. The CDR3, as DNA: TGTGCCAGCAGCCCGCCCAGCGGCTACGAGCAGTACTTC.

The rearrangement uses TRBV29-1 and TRBJ2-7, with TRBD1 as a possible D gene (6 bases). The CDR3 has 12 amino acids. V was shortened by 4 bases and J by 3 bases, with 10 bases between the two germline ends. Germline CDR1 is SQVTM and CDR2 is ANQGSEA. CDR3 DNA: TGCAGCGTTGTACGAGGGGGCTACGAGCAGTACTTC. Protein product: CSVVRGGYEQYF.

This chain uses TRBV19 with TRBJ1-1, with D maybe TRBD1 (5 bases). The CDR3 is made up of 16 amino acids. V shed 7 bases and J shed 1 base, with 19 bases lying between them. CDR1 and CDR2 (germline): LNHDA, SQIVND (reference sequence). CDR3 in amino acids: CASKPIRGQGNTEAFF. For the CDR3, the DNA is TGTGCCAGTAAGCCGATCCGAGGACAAGGGAACACTGAAGCTTTCTTT.